The 24 T cell receptor beta chains below were found in one sample sequenced in a study of cytomegalovirus exposure and HLA in healthy donors (dated by TCRdb to the late 2010s). The method behind the library was the immunoSEQ multiplex PCR assay. For the multiplex PCR, a mixture combining 60 forward primers for TCR Vbeta segments and 13 reverse primers for TCR Jbeta segments was used. Not all clones reach the TCRdb copy of this immuneACCESS table, which keeps in-frame sequences only. Checked studies attribute under half of the gap to unresolved V genes and leave the rest unexplained. In all, the sample holds fewer than 150,000 clones, and roughly 65% of those were seen once. Jointly, the top ten make up 1.6% of the sample. Sequencing used PBMCs. These TCRs come from a woman in her 30s in good health and CMV-seronegative.

The genes are TRBV5-1 and TRBJ1-1, with a tentative D call TRBD1 (5 bases). Trimming pared 0 bases from V and 4 bases from J, leaving 13 bases between. Germline lookup yields CDR1 SGHRS and CDR2 YFSETQ. The CDR3 sequence is 15 residues long. CDR3: CASSLGGGSGTEAFF. CDR3 nucleotides: TGCGCCAGCAGCTTGGGTGGGGGGTCCGGCACTGAAGCTTTCTTT.

The genes are TRBV7-2 and TRBJ2-5; the match to TRBD2 covers 10 bases. V lost 5 bases, J lost 4 bases, and 7 bases stayed unmatched. This CDR3 has 15 amino acids. The germline gives CDR1 SGHTA, CDR2 FQGNSA. The CDR3 DNA reads TGTGCCAGCAGCCCACGCCCTAGCGGGGGAGAGACCCAGTACTTC. This translates into CASSPRPSGGETQYF.

This clone has a handful of counts. The chain combines TRBV7-6 with TRBJ2-7; 9 bases map to TRBD1. The CDR3 runs to 16 residues. The germline V gene has CDR1 SGHVS and CDR2 FNYEAQ. Trimming at V came to 1 base and at J to 7 bases, leaving 11 bases not matched to a gene. CDR3 DNA: TGTGCCAGCAGCTTAGGTTTGGGGACAGGGTCTGGGGAGCAGTACTTC. Its protein is CASSLGLGTGSGEQYF.

The chain joins TRBV2 to TRBJ1-4; 8 nucleotides align to TRBD1. Germline values: CDR1 SNHLY, CDR2 FYNNEI. This CDR3 has 14 residues. V was pared by 3 bases and J by 7 bases, with 4 bases of the junction left unmatched. The CDR3 nucleotides are TGTGCCAGCAGTGACGGGACAGGCACTGAAAAACTGTTTTTT. It codes for CASSDGTGTEKLFF.

J is TRBJ2-2 and V is TRBV11-3; the match to TRBD2 covers 10 bases. There are 18 residues in the CDR3. V shed 5 bases, J shed 0 bases, and the junction held 9 bases outside the gene matches. CDR1 is SGHNT and CDR2 is YENEEA in the germline V gene. The CDR3 region has the DNA TGTGCCAGCAGCCCCCGGCTAGCGGGAGCCCCGAACACCGGGGAGCTGTTTTTT. Its translation: CASSPRLAGAPNTGELFF.

V is TRBV5-1 and J is TRBJ2-2, with 10 bases that match TRBD2. The CDR3 extends over 14 amino acids. Looked up from germline, CDR1 is SGHRS and CDR2 is YFSETQ. With 3 bases clipped from V and 6 bases from J, the junction kept 2 bases outside the gene matches. The CDR3 is CASSSGLAAGELFF. For the CDR3, the DNA is TGCGCCAGCAGCTCAGGACTAGCGGCCGGGGAGCTGTTTTTT.

The chain's CDR3 is CASSFSGTGRWETQYF. The CDR3 region has the DNA TGTGCCAGCAGCTTTTCCGGGACAGGGAGGTGGGAGACCCAGTACTTC. The chain recombines TRBV28 with TRBJ2-5; 9 nucleotides line up with TRBD1. J lost 5 bases, V lost 6 bases, and 13 bases had no gene match. CDR1 is MDHEN, CDR2 SYDVKM, per germline. This CDR3 has 16 amino acids.

The chain combines TRBV7-9 with TRBJ1-5; tentative D call: TRBD1 (6 bases). Germline values: CDR1 SEHNR, CDR2 FQNEAQ (reference sequence). V lost 5 bases to trimming and J lost 4 bases, with 12 bases between them. The CDR3 runs to 14 residues. The chain's CDR3 is CASSPQGRNQPQHF. CDR3 coding DNA: TGTGCCAGCAGCCCACAGGGAAGGAATCAGCCCCAGCATTTT.

The chain couples TRBV7-3 to TRBJ2-3; 9 nucleotides match TRBD2. V trimming: 1 base; J trimming: 1 base; junction bases outside the gene matches: 0. There are 15 residues in the CDR3. Germline CDR1 is SGHTA and CDR2 is FQGTGA. CDR3 bases: TGTGCCAGCAGCTTAAAGCGGGGGGGCACAGATACGCAGTATTTT. Its protein product is CASSLKRGGTDTQYF.

The chain couples TRBV14 to TRBJ2-3, with D unresolved. CDR3 length: 13 residues. Trimming left V 0 bases short and J 9 bases short, with 10 bases between. The germline V gene has CDR1 SGHDN and CDR2 FVKESK. The CDR3 reads CASSQDPRGTQYF. DNA of the CDR3: TGTGCCAGCAGCCAAGATCCCCGTGGCACGCAGTATTTT.

This clone was observed a few times. V usage is TRBV6-6 and J usage is TRBJ2-3; the D gene is possibly TRBD1 (6 bases). This CDR3 spans 12 amino acids. V lost 2 bases and J lost 14, with 14 bases in between. Germline V lookup: CDR1 MNHNY, CDR2 SVGAGI (reference sequence). CDR3 sequence: CASSYRTDRPYF. CDR3 nucleotide sequence: TGTGCCAGCAGTTACAGGACAGATCGTCCGTATTTT.

This chain links TRBV6-1 with TRBJ2-5; TRBD2 aligns across 8 bases. This CDR3 has 15 residues. Germline V lookup: CDR1 MNHNS, CDR2 SASEGT. V dropped 6 bases and J dropped 5; count of bases not matched to a gene: 11. CDR3 DNA sequence: TGTGCCAGCAGCCTTTTAGCGGGGACAAAGGAGACCCAGTACTTC. It codes for CASSLLAGTKETQYF.

The CDR3 DNA is TGTGCCAGCAGCTTAGGGGGGGGACATTTTGGTGAGCAGTTCTTC. Its translation: CASSLGGGHFGEQFF. The rearrangement joins TRBV7-8 to TRBJ2-1, with a weak D call TRBD2 (7 bases). The CDR3 spans 15 residues. Germline V gene lookup returns CDR1 SGHVS and CDR2 FQNEAQ. Trimming cost V 1 base and J 9 bases, with 16 bases left between them.

On this clone: Other DNA sequences of this sample code for an identical CDR3. The chain carries TRBV6-1 and TRBJ1-2, with D unresolved. In germline, CDR1 is MNHNS, CDR2 SASEGT. Between the trimmed V and J ends, which lost 3 bases and 5 bases, there was a span of 7 bases. The length of the CDR3 is 12 residues. The CDR3 spells CASSETDYGYTF. The CDR3 DNA is TGTGCCAGCAGTGAGACTGATTATGGCTACACCTTC.

The CDR3 DNA reads as TGTGCCAGCAGCTTAGCCCTAGCGGGCGAATTGGATGAGCAGTTCTTC. This gives the protein CASSLALAGELDEQFF. The rearrangement links TRBV7-3 to TRBJ2-1, with 8 nucleotides matching TRBD2. The CDR3 covers 16 residues. The V gene end was trimmed by 2 bases and the J gene end by 8 bases; junction bases not matched to a gene: 11. Germline V CDR1 and CDR2: SGHTA, FQGTGA.

This chain connects TRBV28 to TRBJ1-5; D is unclear. The CDR3 covers 13 residues. Germline V gene sequence: CDR1 MDHEN, CDR2 SYDVKM. V dropped 8 bases and J dropped 0 bases, with 8 bases sitting between them. The CDR3 region is CASFRGSNQPQHF. In DNA, the CDR3 is TGTGCCAGCTTTCGGGGTAGCAATCAGCCCCAGCATTTT.

This chain links TRBV7-9 with TRBJ2-1; TRBD1 matches at 7 bases. Germline assignment: CDR1 SEHNR and CDR2 FQNEAQ (reference sequence). After removal of 3 bases from V and 3 bases from J, the junction contained 5 bases not matched to a gene. This CDR3 is built from 15 residues. DNA of the CDR3: TGTGCCAGCAGCTTGGTAGGGACAGACTACAATGAGCAGTTCTTC. Amino acids: CASSLVGTDYNEQFF. Using reference TRBV7-9 and TRBJ2-1 for the parts outside the CDR3, the full variable domain is DTGVSQNPRHKITKRGQNVTFRCDPISEHNRLYWYRQTLGQGPEFLTYFQNEAQLEKSRLLSDRFSAERPKGSFSTLEIQRTEQGDSAMYLCASSLVGTDYNEQFFGPGTRLTVL.

The J gene is TRBJ2-7, the V gene TRBV6-1, with TRBD1 matching over 10 bases. V gave up 4 bases and J gave up 6 bases; unmatched junction bases: 3. Germline CDR1 reads MNHNS; CDR2 reads SASEGT. The CDR3 length is 13 residues. CDR3 sequence reads: CASSVTGGSEQYV. CDR3 sequence (DNA): TGTGCCAGCAGTGTGACAGGGGGCTCCGAGCAGTACGTC.

This clone has more than one count but fewer than ten. The CDR3 DNA reads TGTGCCAGCAGCTCCCTCGGGGGGAACGAAGAGACCCAGTACTTC. Translated: CASSSLGGNEETQYF. V usage is TRBV7-6 and J usage is TRBJ2-5; 7 bases line up with TRBD2. This CDR3 is built from 15 residues. Looked up from germline, CDR1 is SGHVS and CDR2 is FNYEAQ. The V segment lost 4 bases and the J segment 3 bases; nucleotides outside the gene matches: 8.

V usage is TRBV6-5 and J usage is TRBJ2-3; TRBD1 matches at 7 bases. V gave up 2 bases and J gave up 6 bases; unmatched junction bases: 8. The CDR3 totals 15 residues. CDR1 MNHEY and CDR2 SVGAGI come from the germline V gene. The CDR3 is CASSYPGTEGDTQYF. As DNA, the CDR3 is TGTGCCAGCAGTTACCCGGGGACAGAGGGGGATACGCAGTATTTT.

The chain couples TRBV11-2 to TRBJ2-1; no definite D call. The CDR3 has 13 residues. The germline gives CDR1 SGHAT, CDR2 FQNNGV. The V end lost 0 bases, the J end lost 6 bases, and 6 bases lay between the germline ends. The CDR3 coding sequence is TGTGCCAGCAGCTTAGAGGCTTTCAATGAGCAGTTCTTC. The encoded protein is CASSLEAFNEQFF.

The chain uses TRBV5-4 and TRBJ2-7, with a possible D match to TRBD2 (5 bases). Trimming removed 5 bases from V and 0 bases from J, with 15 bases in between. Germline V gene lookup returns CDR1 SGHNT and CDR2 YYREEE (reference sequence). CDR3 length equals 15 residues. The CDR3 DNA sequence: TGTGCCAGCAGTAGAGGGCCCGTCCCCTCCTACGAGCAGTACGTC. Protein sequence: CASSRGPVPSYEQYV.

The chain links TRBV19 to TRBJ2-3; D may be TRBD1 (6 bases). This CDR3 is 13 amino acids long. Germline-derived CDR1 and CDR2 are LNHDA and SQIVND (reference sequence). The germline V and J ends were trimmed by 6 bases and 3 bases, with 10 bases remaining between them. The DNA of the CDR3 is TGTGCCAGTAGAAAGACAGGTACAGATACGCAGTATTTT. This gives the protein CASRKTGTDTQYF.

The V and J genes are TRBV6-1 and TRBJ1-5; D unresolved. The CDR3 sequence is 12 residues long. Deletions cut 6 bases from V and 5 bases from J, with 8 bases between. Germline CDR1 is MNHNS and CDR2 is SASEGT. In DNA form, the CDR3 reads TGTGCCAGCAGGGGCCAATATCAGCCCCAGCATTTT. Protein product: CASRGQYQPQHF.